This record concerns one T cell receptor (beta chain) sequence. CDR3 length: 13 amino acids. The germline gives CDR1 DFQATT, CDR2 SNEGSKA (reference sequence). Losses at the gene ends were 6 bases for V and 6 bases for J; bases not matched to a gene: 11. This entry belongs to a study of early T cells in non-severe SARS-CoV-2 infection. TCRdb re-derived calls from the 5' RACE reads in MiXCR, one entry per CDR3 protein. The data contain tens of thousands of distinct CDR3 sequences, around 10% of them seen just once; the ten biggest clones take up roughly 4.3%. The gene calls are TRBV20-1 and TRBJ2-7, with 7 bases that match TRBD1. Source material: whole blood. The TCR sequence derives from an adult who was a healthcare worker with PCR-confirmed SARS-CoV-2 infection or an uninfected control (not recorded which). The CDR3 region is CSALDRVRFEQYF. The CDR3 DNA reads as TGCAGTGCCCTTGACAGGGTTCGATTCGAGCAGTACTTC.